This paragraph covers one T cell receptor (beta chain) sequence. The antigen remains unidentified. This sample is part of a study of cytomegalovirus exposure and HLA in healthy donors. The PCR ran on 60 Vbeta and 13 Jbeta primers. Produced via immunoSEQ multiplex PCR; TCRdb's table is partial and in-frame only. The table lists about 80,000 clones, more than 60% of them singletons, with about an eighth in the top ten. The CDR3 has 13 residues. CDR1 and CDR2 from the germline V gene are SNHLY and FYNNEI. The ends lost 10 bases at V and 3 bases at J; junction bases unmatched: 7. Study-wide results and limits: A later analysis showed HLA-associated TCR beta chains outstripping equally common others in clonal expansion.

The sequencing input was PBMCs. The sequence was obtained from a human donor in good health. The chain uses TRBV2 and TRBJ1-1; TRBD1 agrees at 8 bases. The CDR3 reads CATATTGDTEAFF. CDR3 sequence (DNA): TGTGCCACCGCTACGACAGGGGACACTGAAGCTTTCTTT.